These 30 T cell receptor beta chains originate from one sample sequenced in a study of shared clonotypes between healthy human individuals. Using immunoSEQ multiplex PCR, the repertoire was profiled, and TCRdb retains in-frame clones only, with some absent. This table has around 600,000 clones, roughly 98% appearing once. CD8 cells classed as naive were CD45RO-negative and positively selected for CCR7, excluding terminally differentiated effector memory CD45RA+ cells. What was sequenced was naive CD8+ T cells sorted from blood. Receptor source: a man aged 25 to 40 in good health.

The chain links TRBV4-1 to TRBJ2-3; 9 nucleotides align to TRBD2. The CDR3 runs to 17 residues. Germline V gives CDR1 MGHRA, CDR2 YSYEKL. The V gene end was trimmed by 0 bases and the J gene end by 2 bases; junction bases not matched to a gene: 6. This CDR3 reads CASSQDPASGNTDTQYF. The DNA of the CDR3 is TGCGCCAGCAGCCAAGATCCGGCTAGCGGGAACACAGATACGCAGTATTTT.

This chain uses TRBV9 with TRBJ1-5; 9 bases agree with TRBD1. Looked up from germline, CDR1 is SGDLS and CDR2 is YYNGEE. The CDR3 loop spans 14 amino acids. The V and J ends lost 4 bases and 5 bases, in that order; junction bases with no gene match: 4. CDR3 sequence (DNA): TGTGCCAGCAGCCCGGGACAGGGACATCAGCCCCAGCATTTT. Its translation is CASSPGQGHQPQHF. The entire variable domain, with the rest obtained from reference TRBV9 and TRBJ1-5, is as follows: DSGVTQTPKHLITATGQRVTLRCSPRSGDLSVYWYQQSLDQGLQFLIQYYNGEERAKGNILERFSAQQFPDLHSELNLSSLELGDSALYFCASSPGQGHQPQHFGDGTRLSIL.

This chain joins TRBV7-9 and TRBJ2-7; 8 nucleotides line up with TRBD2. Germline V gene lookup returns CDR1 SEHNR and CDR2 FQNEAQ (reference sequence). Losses at the gene ends were 2 bases for V and 2 bases for J; bases not matched to a gene: 8. The CDR3 has 16 residues. This CDR3 reads CASSLPVRAGAYEQYF. The DNA of the CDR3 is TGTGCCAGCAGCTTACCTGTACGAGCGGGAGCCTACGAGCAGTACTTC.

The chain combines TRBV6-1 with TRBJ1-5; D is uncertain. Germline V lookup: CDR1 MNHNS, CDR2 SASEGT. The CDR3 is 14 amino acids. V gave up 0 bases and J gave up 6 bases, with 9 bases separating them. Here the CDR3 reads CASSEARVRQPQHF. CDR3 nucleotides: TGTGCCAGCAGTGAAGCGAGGGTGCGTCAGCCCCAGCATTTT.

The chain links TRBV21-1 to TRBJ2-1; the D call of TRBD2 is as the table states it, not checked on the DNA. TRBV21-1 is assigned pseudogene status. CDR3 length: 17 residues. CDR3 in amino acids: CASSKMTMNHSYNEQFF. Here the CDR3 DNA reads TGTGCCAGCAGCAAAATGACTATGAATCACTCCTACAATGAGCAGTTCTTC.

The chain uses TRBV29-1 and TRBJ2-5; TRBD2 aligns across 8 bases. Germline V lookup: CDR1 SQVTM, CDR2 ANQGSEA. The CDR3 sequence is 16 residues long. After removal of 1 base from V and 5 bases from J, the junction contained 12 bases not matched to a gene. Here the CDR3 DNA reads TGCAGCGTTGAAGGGCCCGCGGGAGGCCGGGGGGAGACCCAGTACTTC. Its translation: CSVEGPAGGRGETQYF.

The gene calls are TRBV5-4 and TRBJ2-3; 11 nucleotides match TRBD2. The CDR3 covers 14 residues. Germline values: CDR1 SGHNT, CDR2 YYREEE (reference sequence). V shed 0 bases and J 8 bases; nucleotides not matched to a gene: 2. For the CDR3, the DNA is TGTGCCAGCAGCTTGGTAGCGGGAGGGGGTACGCAGTATTTT. As protein: CASSLVAGGGTQYF.

The V call is TRBV9, the J call TRBJ1-1; perhaps TRBD1 as D (5 bases). Germline V gene data show CDR1 as SGDLS and CDR2 as YYNGEE. Trimming cost V 6 bases and J 4 bases, with 16 bases left between them. The CDR3 has 14 amino acids. CDR3 in amino acids: CASNNGAMGTEAFF. CDR3 in DNA: TGTGCCAGCAATAACGGGGCCATGGGCACTGAAGCTTTCTTT.

This clone has a single count. The chain employs TRBV5-1 and TRBJ2-1; 10 nucleotides align to TRBD2. The germline V gene encodes CDR1 SGHRS and CDR2 YFSETQ. This CDR3 contains 19 residues. V lost 3 bases to trimming and J lost 1 base; unmatched junction nucleotides: 13. The CDR3 DNA follows: TGCGCCAGCAGCTCAATCGGGACTAGCGTTCCCCAGTCCTACAATGAGCAGTTCTTC. Its protein is CASSSIGTSVPQSYNEQFF.

The gene calls are TRBV29-1 and TRBJ2-7; tentatively, D is TRBD1 (6 bases). Germline CDR1 SQVTM, CDR2 ANQGSEA. V was shortened by 3 bases and J by 3 bases, with 15 bases between the two germline ends. This CDR3 is built from 14 residues. CDR3 region: CSVESQGEVYEQYF. DNA of the CDR3: TGCAGCGTTGAGTCACAGGGAGAAGTCTACGAGCAGTACTTC.

This clone was seen only once. The chain employs TRBV5-1 and TRBJ2-1; 10 nucleotides align to TRBD1. CDR1 and CDR2 from the germline V gene are SGHRS and YFSETQ. V shed 0 bases, J shed 5 bases, and the junction held 14 bases outside the gene matches. The CDR3 length is 19 residues. CDR3 region: CASSLGPGQGPYPDNEQFF. CDR3 DNA: TGCGCCAGCAGCTTGGGACCGGGACAGGGGCCGTACCCCGACAATGAGCAGTTCTTC.

The DNA of the CDR3 is TGTGCCGGGCCTTATTCCAGCACAGATACGCAGTATTTT. Translation: CAGPYSSTDTQYF. The chain combines TRBV9 with TRBJ2-3; no clear D gene. Germline CDR1 is SGDLS and CDR2 is YYNGEE. The CDR3 spans 13 residues. V was clipped by 10 bases and J by 0 bases, with 12 bases between them.

The chain joins TRBV19 to TRBJ2-7; D possibly uses TRBD1 or TRBD2 (7 bases each). The CDR3 totals 14 residues. The germline V and J ends were trimmed by 3 bases and 5 bases, with 14 bases remaining between them. Germline V gene sequence: CDR1 LNHDA, CDR2 SQIVND (reference sequence). The CDR3 region is CASSMGGGVHEQYF. The CDR3 DNA is TGTGCCAGTAGTATGGGAGGGGGCGTCCACGAGCAGTACTTC.

The CDR3 sequence is CASSPRFDNQPQHF. CDR3 nucleotide sequence: TGTGCCAGCAGTCCCAGGTTTGACAATCAGCCCCAGCATTTT. This chain joins TRBV28 and TRBJ1-5; D is unresolved. Germline V gives CDR1 MDHEN, CDR2 SYDVKM. V dropped 5 bases and J dropped 3 bases, with 11 bases sitting between them. The CDR3 contains 14 residues.

About this clone: This specimen includes other DNA sequences encoding the same CDR3. The rearrangement links TRBV7-9 to TRBJ2-1; D gene uncertain. Germline CDR1 reads SEHNR; CDR2 reads FQNEAQ (reference sequence). This CDR3 comprises 12 residues. Between the trimmed V and J ends, which lost 1 base and 6 bases, there was a span of 4 bases. The CDR3 loop reads CASSLGFNEQFF. CDR3 nucleotide sequence: TGTGCCAGCAGCTTAGGGTTCAATGAGCAGTTCTTC.

CDR3: CASSPQNTYEQYF. The CDR3 nucleotides read TGTGCCAGCTCACCACAGAACACCTACGAGCAGTACTTC. V usage is TRBV18 and J usage is TRBJ2-7; D remains ambiguous. From germline, CDR1 is KGHSH and CDR2 LQKENI. This CDR3 has 13 residues. V lost 1 base and J 2 bases, leaving 6 bases between the germline ends. Full variable domain (rest looked up from reference TRBV18 and TRBJ2-7): NAGVMQNPRHLVRRRGQEARLRCSPMKGHSHVYWYRQLPEEGLKFMVYLQKENIIDESGMPKERFSAEFPKEGPSILRIQQVVRGDSAAYFCASSPQNTYEQYFGPGTRLTVT.

This chain connects TRBV5-4 to TRBJ2-7; 9 nucleotides agree with TRBD2. V was clipped by 3 bases and J by 0 bases; unmatched bases: 7. This CDR3 region has 16 residues. The V gene's germline CDR1 is SGHNT and CDR2 YYREEE (reference sequence). In nucleotides, the CDR3 is TGTGCCAGCAGCTCAAGGACTAGCGCATTCTCCTACGAGCAGTACTTC. It yields the protein CASSSRTSAFSYEQYF.

CDR3: CASSRGTGDFRERETQYF. The CDR3 nucleotides are TGTGCCAGCAGCCGAGGGACAGGGGATTTTCGGGAAAGAGAGACCCAGTACTTC. The chain uses TRBV27 and TRBJ2-5, with 10 bases identical to TRBD1. The ends lost 6 bases at V and 4 bases at J; junction bases unmatched: 17. Germline V gene sequence: CDR1 MNHEY, CDR2 SMNVEV (reference sequence). The CDR3 has 18 residues.

V is TRBV7-8 and J is TRBJ2-3, with D possibly called TRBD1 or TRBD2 (5 bases each). Germline CDR1 reads SGHVS; CDR2 reads FQNEAQ. The CDR3 runs 18 residues. V lost 7 bases and J lost 1, with 24 bases in between. The CDR3 reads CASIGYEEGRGGTDTQYF. CDR3 in DNA: TGTGCCAGCATCGGCTACGAGGAAGGGAGAGGGGGCACAGATACGCAGTATTTT.

The chain couples TRBV7-9 to TRBJ1-3, with TRBD1 matching over 7 bases. CDR1 and CDR2 from the germline V gene are SEHNR and FQNEAQ (reference sequence). Trimming at V came to 4 bases and at J to 0 bases, leaving 9 bases not matched to a gene. The CDR3 consists of 17 residues. The CDR3, as DNA: TGTGCCAGCAGCTCCCCCTCGGGACAGAGCTCTGGAAACACCATATATTTT. This translates into CASSSPSGQSSGNTIYF.

The chain has TRBV11-2 and TRBJ2-3; 8 bases line up with TRBD2. In germline, CDR1 is SGHAT, CDR2 FQNNGV. This CDR3 is 16 amino acids long. V trimming: 5 bases; J trimming: 4 bases; junction bases outside the gene matches: 11. The CDR3 loop is CASSPLLAGRADTQYF. CDR3 nucleotide sequence: TGTGCCAGCAGCCCCCTCTTAGCGGGACGGGCAGATACGCAGTATTTT.

The chain carries TRBV28 and TRBJ1-1; 9 positions match TRBD1. Per germline, CDR1 MDHEN and CDR2 SYDVKM. The CDR3 sequence is 15 residues long. Trimming at V came to 5 bases and at J to 0 bases, leaving 4 bases not matched to a gene. The CDR3 region is CASSPQGALNTEAFF. The CDR3 DNA reads as TGTGCCAGCAGTCCACAGGGGGCCTTGAACACTGAAGCTTTCTTT.

The chain employs TRBV13 and TRBJ2-6; D ambiguous. V was pared by 5 bases and J by 0 bases, with 8 bases between. The CDR3 extends over 15 amino acids. CDR1 is PRHDT, CDR2 FYEKMQ, per germline (reference sequence). The DNA of the CDR3 is TGTGCCAGCAGCCTCACGGGCTCTGGGGCCAACGTCCTGACTTTC. Amino acid sequence: CASSLTGSGANVLTF.

The chain has TRBV19 and TRBJ2-7, with D unresolved. Between the trimmed V and J ends, which lost 3 bases and 3 bases, there was a span of 6 bases. CDR3 length equals 12 residues. CDR1 and CDR2 from the germline V gene are LNHDA and SQIVND (reference sequence). The CDR3 region is CASSMTDYEQYF. CDR3 in DNA: TGTGCCAGTAGTATGACTGACTACGAGCAGTACTTC.

This clone was detected only once. The J gene is TRBJ2-5, the V gene TRBV9; D gene uncertain. The CDR3 loop spans 15 amino acids. Germline V gives CDR1 SGDLS, CDR2 YYNGEE. V lost 6 bases to trimming and J lost 2 bases, with 17 bases between them. The chain's CDR3 is CASNQGLLLQETQYF. CDR3 DNA: TGTGCCAGCAACCAAGGGTTACTACTACAAGAGACCCAGTACTTC.

J is TRBJ2-1 and V is TRBV2; unclear D gene. This CDR3 has 14 residues. Germline lookup yields CDR1 SNHLY and CDR2 FYNNEI. The ends were cut back, 5 bases at V and 4 bases at J, with 12 bases in the middle. CDR3: CASSILSGYNEQFF. The CDR3 DNA reads TGTGCCAGCAGTATCCTTTCGGGTTACAATGAGCAGTTCTTC.

The rearrangement joins TRBV10-3 to TRBJ2-1; TRBD2 matches 10 bases. CDR1 ENHRY and CDR2 SYGVKD come from the germline V gene. This CDR3 region has 14 residues. After removal of 10 bases from V and 12 bases from J, the junction contained 15 bases not matched to a gene. CDR3 residues: CATQPRLAGVGQFF. Here the CDR3 DNA reads TGTGCCACACAACCCCGGCTAGCGGGAGTAGGGCAGTTCTTC.

J is TRBJ2-3 and V is TRBV12-5; D gene uncertain. Germline V gives CDR1 LGHNT, CDR2 FRNRAP. The germline V and J ends were trimmed by 0 bases and 2 bases, with 12 bases remaining between them. The CDR3 runs to 16 residues. CDR3 region: CASGLVTGTFTDTQYF. CDR3 bases: TGTGCTAGTGGTTTGGTAACCGGAACCTTCACAGATACGCAGTATTTT.

The chain joins TRBV5-6 to TRBJ2-2, with 8 bases identical to TRBD1. With V trimmed by 1 base and J by 3 bases, 5 bases remained unmatched. Per the germline V gene, CDR1 is SGHDT and CDR2 is YYEEEE. This CDR3 contains 16 residues. The CDR3 loop reads CASSLLAGGYTGELFF. CDR3 nucleotides: TGTGCCAGCAGCTTGCTTGCAGGGGGCTACACCGGGGAGCTGTTTTTT.

This chain joins TRBV7-8 and TRBJ2-3; D is unresolved. V gave up 2 bases and J gave up 1 base, with 10 bases separating them. Germline V CDR1 and CDR2: SGHVS, FQNEAQ. This CDR3 is 15 amino acids long. The CDR3: CASSLLRPGTDTQYF. CDR3 DNA sequence: TGTGCCAGCAGCTTATTGCGGCCCGGCACAGATACGCAGTATTTT.